This T cell receptor (beta chain) originates from a study of blood T cell repertoires in COVID-19. The wider study: Samples representing acute and convalescent COVID-19 were sourced from the United States, Italy and Spain. T cells, B-cell-depleted T cells, or PBMCs supplied cDNA or gDNA.

With 4 bases clipped from V and 4 bases from J, the junction kept 6 bases outside the gene matches. The CDR3 runs to 15 residues. Germline V gene data show CDR1 as MNHEY and CDR2 as SVGAGI. Per the original data handling: Using reference gene primer amplification, nucleated cell counts were estimated. Profiled with immunoSEQ multiplex PCR; TCRdb holds only in-frame clones, not every one. Clonal size and the V and J genes are those of that table, whereas D and trimming came from the DNA. In the table there are under 150,000 clones, around 89% of which are singletons. The source material was peripheral blood. The J gene is TRBJ2-2, the V gene TRBV6-5, with 7 bases that match TRBD2. The TCR originated in a woman aged 60-70 years with active COVID-19. This CDR3 reads CASSLWSGGTGELFF. The DNA for the CDR3 is TGTGCCAGCAGTTTGTGGTCGGGGGGCACCGGGGAGCTGTTTTTT.